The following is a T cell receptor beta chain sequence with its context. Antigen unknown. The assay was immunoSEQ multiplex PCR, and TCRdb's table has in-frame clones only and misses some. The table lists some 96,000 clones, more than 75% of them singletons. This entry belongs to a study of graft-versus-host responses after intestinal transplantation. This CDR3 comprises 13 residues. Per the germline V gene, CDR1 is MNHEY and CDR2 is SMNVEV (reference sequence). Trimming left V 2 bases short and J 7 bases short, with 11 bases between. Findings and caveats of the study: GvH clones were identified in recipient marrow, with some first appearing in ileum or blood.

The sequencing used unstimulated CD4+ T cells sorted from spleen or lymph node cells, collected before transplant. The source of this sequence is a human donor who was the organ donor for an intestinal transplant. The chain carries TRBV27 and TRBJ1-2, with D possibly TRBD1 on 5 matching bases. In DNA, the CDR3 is TGTGCCAGCAGTTTAGCAGGGATGGGTGGCTACACCTTC. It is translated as CASSLAGMGGYTF.